This TCR beta chain was sequenced in a study of blood T cells in healthy people across ages (dated by TCRdb to 2014 to 2015). General notes on the study: In model experiments, template switching captured roughly one uniquely barcoded TCR beta cDNA molecule for every two T cells. Two additional independent replicas of 1 million unique cDNA reads from the same blood draw were analyzed for two donors (one aged 18 to 30 and one aged 80 or older). To avoid experimental bias, donors of different ages were spread randomly across the sequencing lanes. Using deep sequencing normalized with unique cDNA molecular identifiers, the study measured how TCR beta repertoire diversity changes with age. The donors were split into four age groups: young (average about 15 years), middle-aged (39), aged (62) and long-lived (approximately 80). What the work shows at the level of the full study, not this receptor alone: Bulk unsorted PBMC profiling prevented conclusive comparison of naive and antigen-experienced compartments. Because donor CMV infection status was unknown, age-related changes in expanded clonotypes were potentially confounded. The percentage of naive T cells measured by flow cytometry correlated strongly with observed TCR beta diversity. The long-lived group showed more naive CD4+ T cells, fewer expanded clones and increased TCR diversity than the aged group, suggesting age selection. Estimates of total diversity from one million sequenced T cells were regarded as lower bounds and underestimates. As age increased, observed TCR beta diversity per million T cells dropped in a roughly linear way, and a significant reduction was already evident by age around 41.

As for this clonotype: Its target antigen remains unknown. This may be a read error: a much more frequent sequence differs by one nucleotide.

Libraries were made using 5' RACE. Reads for this sample came from an Illumina HiSeq 2500. A second 7 to 11 cycle PCR used a sample-barcoded 5' primer and a J-beta primer mix. A template-switch 5' adaptor carrying 12 random nucleotides introduced a unique molecular identifier onto each TCR beta cDNA molecule. At least 3 million CDR3-containing paired-end reads were obtained from each sample. All of the RNA was converted into first-strand cDNA using the Mint cDNA synthesis kit, with a TRBC-specific oligonucleotide serving as the primer. Following uracil-DNA glycosylase treatment, a first 18-cycle PCR with universal primers M1SS and BC2_uni_R was performed on all cDNA. The paper's processing steps were these. Normalization of each sample was performed by random selection of 1 million high-quality reads, each carrying a distinct molecular identifier. Reads with shared molecular identifiers were discarded instead of being binned into consensus sequences. MiTCR, run with a Q25 quality threshold and the strictest error-elimination algorithm, handled CDR3 identification, clonotype clustering and error correction. A nonparametric unseen species model with Euler transformation was used to estimate lower-bound total TCR beta diversity. Using fastp trimming at Q25 and MiXCR clonotype assembly, TCRdb reanalyzed the public sequencing data and kept in-frame beta chains. Entries are consolidated by CDR3 protein sequence, retaining the most common genes and DNA. The V and J calls here are based on TCRdb, not the publication. For this sample the table gives about 1,800,000 distinct CDR3 sequences, of which over 25% were detected only once. The ten largest clones capture approximately 7.7% of the sample.

Donors were 30 to 45 systemically healthy Caucasian individuals from Russia aged roughly 6 to 100 years. Roughly 11 milliliters of peripheral blood were drawn from each donor into EDTA-treated Vacutainer tubes. PBMCs were isolated by Ficoll-Paque density-gradient centrifugation, with at least 6 million obtained per sample. Trizol reagent was used to extract total RNA from PBMCs, with at least 6 micrograms per sample. For every donor, an aliquot of PBMCs went through flow cytometry to measure the percentages of naive CD45RAhigh/CD27high T cells. The CDR3, cysteine through phenylalanine, is 16 amino acids long. Only the CDR3 region is kept as DNA, spanning 48 bases read in frame from base 1. At the junction V is shortened by 4 bases and J by 11 bases, with 27 bases in between. The CDR1 and CDR2 encoded by the germline V gene are MNHEY and SVGEGT.

The V and J genes are TRBV6-2 or TRBV6-3 and TRBJ2-7; TRBD2 might be the D gene, on 6 matching bases. The sample consisted of blood. This clonotype was obtained from a woman under 40 in good health. CDR3 protein: CASSSPSSGQPTVEYF. The nucleotide sequence is given as TGTGCCAGCAGTTCACCATCCAGCGGGCAGCCAACCGTGGAGTACTTC.